This TCR beta chain was observed in a study of blood T cell repertoires in COVID-19. For the study at large: There were acute and convalescent COVID-19 samples, and they came from the United States, Italy and Spain.

In the original analysis: Estimation of nucleated cell counts was performed using reference gene primer amplification. Method: immunoSEQ multiplex PCR; TCRdb's copy keeps in-frame clones and lacks some. V and J calls and clone size follow that table, whereas D and trimming were derived from the DNA. Of approximately 360,000 clones detected, 70% to 90% appear once; the ten largest clones hold around 0.91%. V was shortened by 5 bases and J by 2 bases, with 6 bases between the two germline ends. The CDR3 is 12 residues long. CDR1 and CDR2 from the germline V gene are LNHDA and SQIVND (reference sequence). Ages ranged from about 18 to 100 years, with residence in about 24 US areas.

Sequencing used PBMCs or T cells enriched from blood (not recorded which). V and J are TRBV19 and TRBJ2-5; D unclear. This clonotype was obtained from a woman between 25 and 40 years old with acute COVID-19. CDR3 sequence: CASSDRQETQYF. The CDR3 region has the DNA TGTGCCAGTAGTGATCGGCAAGAGACCCAGTACTTC.